This T cell receptor beta chain was retrieved from a study of OX40 agonist ivuxolimab in advanced cancers. Overall study: Patients with prior anti-PD-1, anti-PD-L1 or anti-CTLA-4 therapy were eligible; less than 50% had some.

Unmatched junction bases numbered 15, after V lost 2 bases and J lost 4 bases. In germline, CDR1 is ENHRY, CDR2 SYGVKD. This CDR3 comprises 18 residues. Findings and caveats of the study: There was clonal expansion of CD4+ and CD8+ blood T cells by week 6 at 0.1 to 3.0 mg/kg.

Profiled with immunoSEQ multiplex PCR; TCRdb holds only in-frame clones, not every one. Of about 19,000 clones in the sample, roughly 88% were seen once. Comments on this clone: Its antigen is not known.

Sampled blood was obtained at baseline, cycle 4 day 1, and cycle 7 day 1. The receptor was isolated from an adult with an advanced solid tumor such as melanoma, head and neck, liver or kidney cancer. The J gene is TRBJ1-1, the V gene TRBV10-3; TRBD1 aligns across 8 bases. Sequences were derived from CD4+ or CD8+ T cells sorted from blood, sampled in a trial of the OX40 agonist ivuxolimab. The CDR3 bases are TGTGCCATCAGTGAGGGGACCCGGGACAGGAAAGGGGGCACTGAAGCTTTCTTT. Translated, it gives CAISEGTRDRKGGTEAFF.